Sequencing of this TCR beta chain was carried out in a study of blood T cells in healthy people across ages. A sample-barcoded 5' primer and a J-beta primer mix were used in a second PCR of roughly 7 to 11 cycles. Tags on each cDNA molecule came from a template-switch adaptor with 12 random nucleotides. A single record per CDR3 protein comes from TCRdb applying MiXCR to the 5' RACE reads. The sample records over a million distinct CDR3 sequences, approximately 43% being singletons. V trimming: 0 bases; J trimming: 8 bases; junction bases outside the gene matches: 5. The germline gives CDR1 SGDLS, CDR2 YYNGEE. The CDR3 sequence is 15 residues long.

Sequencing input: blood. The TCR originated in a woman younger than 35 in good health. The rearrangement uses TRBV9 and TRBJ2-1; 10 nucleotides agree with TRBD2. The CDR3 is CASSVEGLAVDEQFF. CDR3 nucleotide sequence: TGTGCCAGCAGCGTAGAAGGACTAGCGGTCGATGAGCAGTTCTTC.